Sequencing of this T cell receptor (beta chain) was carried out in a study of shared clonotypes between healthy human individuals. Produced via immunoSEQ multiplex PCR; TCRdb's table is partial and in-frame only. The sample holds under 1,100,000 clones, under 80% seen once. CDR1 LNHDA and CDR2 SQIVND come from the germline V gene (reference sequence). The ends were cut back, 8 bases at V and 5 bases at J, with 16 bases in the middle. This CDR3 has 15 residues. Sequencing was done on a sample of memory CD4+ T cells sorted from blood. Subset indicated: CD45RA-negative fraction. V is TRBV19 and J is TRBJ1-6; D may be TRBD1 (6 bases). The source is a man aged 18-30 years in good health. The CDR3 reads CASSWGQRNNSPLHF. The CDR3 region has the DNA TGTGCCAGTTCCTGGGGGCAGAGGAATAATTCACCCCTCCACTTT.